This T cell receptor beta chain emerged from a study of blood T cell repertoires in COVID-19. The Seattle site enrolled patients during active infection and followed them longitudinally. V was pared by 5 bases and J by 2 bases, with 3 bases between. Germline lookup yields CDR1 MDHEN and CDR2 SYDVKM. The CDR3 contains 12 residues. Methods used by the authors: Amplifying reference gene primers gave estimates of nucleated cell counts. Repertoires were generated with immunoSEQ multiplex PCR, while TCRdb's copy carries only in-frame clones and drops some. The D gene and trimming were derived from the DNA, and the V and J assignments and clone size from that table. Of some 50,000 clones listed, about 89% are singletons.

Sequencing was done on a sample of peripheral blood. The TCR was taken from a woman aged 80 or over with COVID-19, enrolled during active disease. The rearrangement uses TRBV28 and TRBJ2-2, with D unclear. This CDR3 is CASSLNTGELFF. DNA of the CDR3: TGTGCCAGCAGTCTTAACACCGGGGAGCTGTTTTTT. The variable domain in full, completed from reference TRBV28 and TRBJ2-2, reads DVKVTQSSRYLVKRTGEKVFLECVQDMDHENMFWYRQDPGLGLRLIYFSYDVKMKEKGDIPEGYSVSREKKERFSLILESASTNQTSMYLCASSLNTGELFFGEGSRLTVL.